The rows below give T cell receptor beta chains drawn from one sample of a study of T cell responses to AZD1222 COVID-19 vaccine. Clones were sequenced by immunoSEQ multiplex PCR, and TCRdb holds only the in-frame ones, with some missing. The data show tens of thousands of clones, with about 90% seen just once and 17% held by the top ten. Sequencing used peripheral blood, obtained on day 0 of AZD1222 vaccination. The origin of the receptors is an adult in good health. CDR3s include the opening cysteine and the closing phenylalanine or tryptophan. A D gene is named only where the DNA matches it firmly. Not all rows give a size; the values are once, few, many and, for expanded clones, a class.

TRBV3-1/TRBV3-2	-	few	TRBJ2-1	TGTGCCAGCAGCCATAAGGTTGAAAATGAGCAGTTCTTC	CASSHKVENEQFF
TRBV15	-	-	TRBJ1-5	TGTGCCACCAGCAGAGATCCCAGGTCCCGGGGACAGCCCCAGCATTTT	CATSRDPRSRGQPQHF
TRBV7-6	-	-	TRBJ2-5	TGTGCCAGCAGCACGGACCCTGACAGGCAAGAGACCCAGTACTTC	CASSTDPDRQETQYF
TRBV29-1	-	-	TRBJ2-2	TGCAGCGCGACCAACACCGGGGAGCTGTTTTTT	CSATNTGELFF
TRBV11-1	-	-	TRBJ1-2	TGTGCCAGCAGCTACCAGGACAGCCCTTACTATGGCTACACCTTC	CASSYQDSPYYGYTF
TRBV6-5	-	-	TRBJ2-7	TGTGCCTCCGGGTTTGCTCACGAGCAGTACTTC	CASGFAHEQYF
TRBV4-3	TRBD2	-	TRBJ2-1	TGCGCCAGCAGCCAGGGATCGGGGGGGGGCCCCTACAATGAGCAGTTCTTC	CASSQGSGGGPYNEQFF
TRBV7-8	-	-	TRBJ2-2	TGTGCCAGCAGCTTCGAGTTCCTACAAATGAACACCGGGGAGCTGTTTTTT	CASSFEFLQMNTGELFF
TRBV27	TRBD1	-	TRBJ1-2	TGTGCCAGCAGTTTTGGGACAGATTCCCCCTATGGCTACACCTTC	CASSFGTDSPYGYTF
TRBV21-1	-	-	TRBJ2-5	TGTGCCAGCAGCAAAGGAAGGTTTCAAGAGACCCAGTACTTC	CASSKGRFQETQYF
TRBV4-2	TRBD2	-	TRBJ2-5	TGTGCCAGCAGCCAAGTGTTAGCGGGAGGGCCTCAAGAGACCCAGTACTTC	CASSQVLAGGPQETQYF
TRBV7-2	-	-	TRBJ2-1	TGTGCCAGCAGCTTAGTCGTTAGCAATGAGCAGTTCTTC	CASSLVVSNEQFF
TRBV19	-	-	TRBJ1-2	TGTGCCAGTAGTATAACACGGACAGCCTCTTATGGCTACACCTTC	CASSITRTASYGYTF
TRBV11-3	-	-	TRBJ2-3	TGTGCCAGCAGCTTGGGCGACCGATTCACTAGCACAGATACGCAGTATTTT	CASSLGDRFTSTDTQYF
TRBV6-2/TRBV6-3	-	-	TRBJ1-1	TGTGCCAGCAGTTTCGGTAACACTGAAGCTTTCTTT	CASSFGNTEAFF
TRBV7-2	-	-	TRBJ2-7	TGTGCCAGCAGCTTTTATAGCGCAAAGTCCTACGAGCAGTACTTC	CASSFYSAKSYEQYF
TRBV28	-	-	TRBJ2-7	TGTGCCAGCAGTCCCATATCCTACGAGCAGTACTTC	CASSPISYEQYF
TRBV6-5	-	once	TRBJ1-1	TGTGCCAGCAGTTACGGGGGGATGGGAGCTTTCTTT	CASSYGGMGAFF
TRBV1	-	once	TRBJ1-1	TGCACCAGCAGCTCCCGGCTTACTCCCAGGCTAGCTTTCTTT	CTSSSRLTPRLAFF
TRBV11-2	-	-	TRBJ1-2	TGTGCCAGCAGCCGAACGGATGGGGGTCGTGGCTACACCTTC	CASSRTDGGRGYTF
TRBV9	TRBD1	-	TRBJ1-4	TGTGCCAGCAGCGAGGGGACAGGGCCCTCAACTAATGAAAAACTGTTTTTT	CASSEGTGPSTNEKLFF
TRBV30	-	-	TRBJ1-6	TGTGCCTGGAACTCCAGGGTTACACCCCTCCACTTT	CAWNSRVTPLHF